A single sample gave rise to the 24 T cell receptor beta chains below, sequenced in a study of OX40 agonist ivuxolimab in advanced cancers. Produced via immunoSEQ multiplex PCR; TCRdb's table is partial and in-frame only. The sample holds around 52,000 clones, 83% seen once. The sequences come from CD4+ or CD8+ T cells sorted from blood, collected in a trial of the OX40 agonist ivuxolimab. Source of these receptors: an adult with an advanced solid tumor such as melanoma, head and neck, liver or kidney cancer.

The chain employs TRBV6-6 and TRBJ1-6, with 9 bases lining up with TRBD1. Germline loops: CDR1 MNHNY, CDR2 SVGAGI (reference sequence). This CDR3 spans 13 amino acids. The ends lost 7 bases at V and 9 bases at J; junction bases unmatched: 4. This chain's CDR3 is CASMWDRASPLHF. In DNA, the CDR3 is TGTGCCAGCATGTGGGACAGGGCTTCACCCCTCCACTTT.

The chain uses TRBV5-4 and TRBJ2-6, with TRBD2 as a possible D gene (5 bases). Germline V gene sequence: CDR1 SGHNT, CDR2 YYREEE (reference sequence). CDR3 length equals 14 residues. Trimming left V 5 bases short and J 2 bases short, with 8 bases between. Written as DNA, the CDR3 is TGTGCCAGCAGGAGGGAGACTGGGGCCAACGTCCTGACTTTC. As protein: CASRRETGANVLTF.

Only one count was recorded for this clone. In nucleotides, the CDR3 is TGCGCCAGCAGCCGGTCCGGGACAGTCCTCGGGCAGTACTTC. This translates into CASSRSGTVLGQYF. The genes are TRBV5-1 and TRBJ2-7; 7 bases fit TRBD1. J lost 9 bases, V lost 4 bases, and 13 bases had no gene match. In germline, CDR1 is SGHRS, CDR2 YFSETQ. This CDR3 spans 14 amino acids.

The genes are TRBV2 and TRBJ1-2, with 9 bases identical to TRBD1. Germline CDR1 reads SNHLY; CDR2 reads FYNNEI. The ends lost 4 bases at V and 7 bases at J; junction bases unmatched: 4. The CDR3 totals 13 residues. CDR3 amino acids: CASSGQGEGGYTF. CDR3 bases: TGTGCCAGCAGTGGACAGGGGGAAGGTGGCTACACCTTC.

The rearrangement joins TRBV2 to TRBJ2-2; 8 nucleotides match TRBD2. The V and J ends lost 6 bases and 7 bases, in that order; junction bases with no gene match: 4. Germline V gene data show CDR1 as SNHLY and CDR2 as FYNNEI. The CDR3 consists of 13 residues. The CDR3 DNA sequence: TGTGCCAGCAGGGGACTAGAAGTCGGGGAGCTGTTTTTT. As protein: CASRGLEVGELFF. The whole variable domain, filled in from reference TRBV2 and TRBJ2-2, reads EPEVTQTPSHQVTQMGQEVILRCVPISNHLYFYWYRQILGQKVEFLVSFYNNEISEKSEIFDDQFSVERPDGSNFTLKIRSTKLEDSAMYFCASRGLEVGELFFGEGSRLTVL.

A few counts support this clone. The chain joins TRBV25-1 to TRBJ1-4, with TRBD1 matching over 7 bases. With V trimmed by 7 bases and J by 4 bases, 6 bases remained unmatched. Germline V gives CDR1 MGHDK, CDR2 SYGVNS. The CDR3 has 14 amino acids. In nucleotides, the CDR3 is TGTGCCAGCAAAAGGGACAGCGGTAATGAAAAACTGTTTTTT. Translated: CASKRDSGNEKLFF.

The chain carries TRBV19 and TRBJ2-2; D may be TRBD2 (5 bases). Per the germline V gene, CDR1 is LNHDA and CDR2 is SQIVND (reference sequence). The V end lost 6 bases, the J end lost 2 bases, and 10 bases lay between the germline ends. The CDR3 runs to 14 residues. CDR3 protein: CASSSGANTGELFF. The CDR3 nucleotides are TGTGCCAGTAGCAGCGGAGCTAACACCGGGGAGCTGTTTTTT.

CDR3 residues: CASRNGPATNEKLFF. The DNA for the CDR3 is TGTGCCAGCAGGAACGGGCCTGCAACTAATGAAAAACTGTTTTTT. V is TRBV27 and J is TRBJ1-4; D call uncertain. The CDR3 loop spans 15 amino acids. Trimming removed 6 bases at V and 0 bases at J, with 11 bases between. Germline values: CDR1 MNHEY, CDR2 SMNVEV (reference sequence).

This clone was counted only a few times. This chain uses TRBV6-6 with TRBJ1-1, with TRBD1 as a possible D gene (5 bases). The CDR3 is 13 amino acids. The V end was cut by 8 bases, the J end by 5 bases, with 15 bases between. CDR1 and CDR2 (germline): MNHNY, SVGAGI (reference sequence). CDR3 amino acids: CASVRQGSTEAFF. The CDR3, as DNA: TGTGCCAGCGTCAGGCAGGGAAGTACTGAAGCTTTCTTT.

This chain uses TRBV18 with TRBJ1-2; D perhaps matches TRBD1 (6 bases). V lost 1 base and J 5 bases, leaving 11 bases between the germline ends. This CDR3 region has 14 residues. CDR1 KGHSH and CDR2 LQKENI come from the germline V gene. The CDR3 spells CASSPLRDTYGYTF. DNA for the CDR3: TGTGCCAGCTCACCACTAAGGGACACGTATGGCTACACCTTC.

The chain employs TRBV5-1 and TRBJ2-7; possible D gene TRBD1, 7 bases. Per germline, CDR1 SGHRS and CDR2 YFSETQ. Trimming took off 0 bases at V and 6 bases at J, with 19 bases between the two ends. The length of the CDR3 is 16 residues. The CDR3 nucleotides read TGCGCCAGCAGCTTGGAGGGGGCGGGATCAGGGCGCGAGCAGTACTTC. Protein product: CASSLEGAGSGREQYF.

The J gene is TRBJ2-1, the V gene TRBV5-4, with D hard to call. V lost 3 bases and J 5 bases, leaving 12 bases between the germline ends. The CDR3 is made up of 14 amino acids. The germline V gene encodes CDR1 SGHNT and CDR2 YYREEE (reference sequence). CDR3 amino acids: CASSSWVGNNEQFF. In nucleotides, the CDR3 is TGTGCCAGCAGCTCGTGGGTGGGGAACAATGAGCAGTTCTTC. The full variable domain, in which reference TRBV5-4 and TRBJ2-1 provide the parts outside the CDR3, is ETGVTQSPTHLIKTRGQQVTLRCSSQSGHNTVSWYQQALGQGPQFIFQYYREEENGRGNFPPRFSGLQFPNYSSELNVNALELDDSALYLCASSSWVGNNEQFFGPGTRLTVL.

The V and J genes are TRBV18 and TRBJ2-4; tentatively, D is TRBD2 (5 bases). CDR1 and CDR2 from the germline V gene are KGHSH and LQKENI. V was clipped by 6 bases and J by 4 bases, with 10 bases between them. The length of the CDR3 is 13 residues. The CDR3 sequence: CASSSTGKNIQYF. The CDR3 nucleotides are TGTGCCAGCTCGTCAACGGGAAAAAACATTCAGTACTTC.

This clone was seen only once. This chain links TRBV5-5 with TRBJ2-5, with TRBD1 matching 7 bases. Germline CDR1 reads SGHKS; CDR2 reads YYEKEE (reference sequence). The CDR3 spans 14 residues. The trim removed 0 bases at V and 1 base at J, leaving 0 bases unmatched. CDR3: CASSLEGAQETQYF. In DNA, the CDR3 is TGTGCCAGCAGCTTGGAGGGGGCCCAAGAGACCCAGTACTTC.

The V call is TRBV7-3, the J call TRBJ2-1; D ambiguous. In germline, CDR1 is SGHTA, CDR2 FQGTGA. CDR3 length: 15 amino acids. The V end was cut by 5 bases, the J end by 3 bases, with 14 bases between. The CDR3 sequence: CASSPPEAGYNEQFF. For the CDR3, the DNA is TGTGCCAGCAGCCCCCCGGAAGCCGGCTACAATGAGCAGTTCTTC.

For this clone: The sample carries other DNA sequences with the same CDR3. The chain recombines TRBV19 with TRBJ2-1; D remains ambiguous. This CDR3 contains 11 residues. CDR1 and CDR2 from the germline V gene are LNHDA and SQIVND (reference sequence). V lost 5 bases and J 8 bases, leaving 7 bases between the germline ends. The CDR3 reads CASSRWDEQFF. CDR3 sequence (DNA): TGTGCCAGTAGTCGATGGGATGAGCAGTTCTTC.

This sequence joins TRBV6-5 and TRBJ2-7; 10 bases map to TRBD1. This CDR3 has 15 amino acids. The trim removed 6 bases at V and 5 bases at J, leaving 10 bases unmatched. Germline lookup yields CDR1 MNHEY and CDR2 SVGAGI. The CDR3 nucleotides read TGTGCCAGCAGCTCTTACGGGACAGGGGTCGACGAGCAGTACTTC. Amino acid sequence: CASSSYGTGVDEQYF.

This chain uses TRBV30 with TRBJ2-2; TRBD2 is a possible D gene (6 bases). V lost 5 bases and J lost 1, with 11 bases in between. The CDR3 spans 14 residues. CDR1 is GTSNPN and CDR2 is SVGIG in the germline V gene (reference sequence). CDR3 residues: CAWGRSQNTGELFF. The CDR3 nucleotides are TGTGCCTGGGGGAGGAGCCAGAACACCGGGGAGCTGTTTTTT.

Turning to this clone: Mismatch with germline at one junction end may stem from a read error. CDR3 amino acids: CASSLTDFYNYGYTF. The CDR3 DNA reads as TGTGCCAGCAGCTTGACGGATTTCTACAACTATGGCTACACCTTC. The chain carries TRBV5-1 and TRBJ1-2; D remains unclear. The CDR3 loop spans 15 amino acids. In germline, CDR1 is SGHRS, CDR2 YFSETQ.

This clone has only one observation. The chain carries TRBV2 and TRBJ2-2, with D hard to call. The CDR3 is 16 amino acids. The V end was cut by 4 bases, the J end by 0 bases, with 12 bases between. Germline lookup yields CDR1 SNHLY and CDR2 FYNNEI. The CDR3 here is CASSGAKAANTGELFF. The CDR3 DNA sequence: TGTGCCAGCAGTGGGGCCAAGGCGGCGAACACCGGGGAGCTGTTTTTT.

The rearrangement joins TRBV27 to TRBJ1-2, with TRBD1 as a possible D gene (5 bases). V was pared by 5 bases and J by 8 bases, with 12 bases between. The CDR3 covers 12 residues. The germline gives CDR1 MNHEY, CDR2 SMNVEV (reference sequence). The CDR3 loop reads CASSDDSQGYTF. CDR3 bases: TGTGCCAGCAGTGACGACAGTCAAGGCTACACCTTC.

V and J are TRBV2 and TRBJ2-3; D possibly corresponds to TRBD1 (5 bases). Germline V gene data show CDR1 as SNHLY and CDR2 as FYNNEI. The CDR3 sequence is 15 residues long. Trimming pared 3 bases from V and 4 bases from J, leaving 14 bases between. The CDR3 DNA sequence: TGTGCCAGCAGTGATCCAGTCAGGGCCTCAGATACGCAGTATTTT. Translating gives CASSDPVRASDTQYF.

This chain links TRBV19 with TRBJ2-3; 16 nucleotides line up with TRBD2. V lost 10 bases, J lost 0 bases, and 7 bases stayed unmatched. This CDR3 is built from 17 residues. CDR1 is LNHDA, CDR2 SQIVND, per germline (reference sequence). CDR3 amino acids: CATGTSGRGGSTDTQYF. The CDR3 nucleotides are TGTGCCACCGGGACTAGCGGGAGGGGGGGCAGCACAGATACGCAGTATTTT. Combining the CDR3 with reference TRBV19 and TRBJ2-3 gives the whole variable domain DGGITQSPKYLFRKEGQNVTLSCEQNLNHDAMYWYRQDPGQGLRLIYYSQIVNDFQKGDIAEGYSVSREKKESFPLTVTSAQKNPTAFYLCATGTSGRGGSTDTQYFGPGTRLTVL.

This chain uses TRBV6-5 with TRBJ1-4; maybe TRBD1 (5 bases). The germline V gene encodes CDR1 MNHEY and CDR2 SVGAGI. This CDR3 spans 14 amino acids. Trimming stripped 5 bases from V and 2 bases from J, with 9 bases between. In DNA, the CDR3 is TGTGCCAGCAGTGCGGGGCTCACTAATGAAAAACTGTTTTTT. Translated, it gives CASSAGLTNEKLFF.